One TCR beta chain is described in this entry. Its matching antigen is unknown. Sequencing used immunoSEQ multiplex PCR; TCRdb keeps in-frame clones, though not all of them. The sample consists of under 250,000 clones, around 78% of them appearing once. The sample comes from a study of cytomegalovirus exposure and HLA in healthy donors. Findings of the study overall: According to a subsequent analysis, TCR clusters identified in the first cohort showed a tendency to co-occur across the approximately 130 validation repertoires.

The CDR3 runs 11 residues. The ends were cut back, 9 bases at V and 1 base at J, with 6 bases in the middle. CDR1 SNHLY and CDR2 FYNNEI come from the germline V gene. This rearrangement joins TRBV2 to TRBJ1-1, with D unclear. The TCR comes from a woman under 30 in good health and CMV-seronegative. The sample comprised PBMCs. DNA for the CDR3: TGTGCCAGTGGTTCGAACACTGAAGCTTTCTTT. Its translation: CASGSNTEAFF.